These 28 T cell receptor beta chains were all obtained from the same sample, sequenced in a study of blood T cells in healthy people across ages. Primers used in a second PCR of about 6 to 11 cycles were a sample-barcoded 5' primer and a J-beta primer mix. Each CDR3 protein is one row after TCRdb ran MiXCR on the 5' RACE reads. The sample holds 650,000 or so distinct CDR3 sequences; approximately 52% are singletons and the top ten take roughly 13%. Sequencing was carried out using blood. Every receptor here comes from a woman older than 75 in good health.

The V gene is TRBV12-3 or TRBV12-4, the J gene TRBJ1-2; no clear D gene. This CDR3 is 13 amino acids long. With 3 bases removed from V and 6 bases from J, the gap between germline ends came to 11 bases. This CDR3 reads CASSLEQLNGYTF. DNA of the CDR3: TGTGCCAGCAGTTTGGAACAGCTTAATGGCTACACCTTC.

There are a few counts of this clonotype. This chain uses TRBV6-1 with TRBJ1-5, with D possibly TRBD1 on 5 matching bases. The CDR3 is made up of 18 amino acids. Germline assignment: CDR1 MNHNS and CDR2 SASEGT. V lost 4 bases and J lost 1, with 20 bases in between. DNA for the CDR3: TGTGCCAGCAGTGCAGTGGTGCGGGGACCCGCGAGCAATCAGCCCCAGCATTTT. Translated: CASSAVVRGPASNQPQHF.

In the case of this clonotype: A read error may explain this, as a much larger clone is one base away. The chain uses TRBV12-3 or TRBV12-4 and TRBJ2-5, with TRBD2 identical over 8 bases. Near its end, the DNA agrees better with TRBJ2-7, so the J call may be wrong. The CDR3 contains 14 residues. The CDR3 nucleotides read TGTGCCAGCAGTCCAAGCGGGAGAGATGGCGAGCAGTACTTC. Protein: CASSPSGRDGEQYF.

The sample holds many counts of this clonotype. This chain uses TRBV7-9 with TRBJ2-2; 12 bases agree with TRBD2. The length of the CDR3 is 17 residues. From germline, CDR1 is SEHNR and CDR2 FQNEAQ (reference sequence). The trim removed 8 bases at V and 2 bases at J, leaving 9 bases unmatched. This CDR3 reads CASGTSGPIQNTGELFF. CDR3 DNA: TGTGCCAGCGGGACTAGCGGGCCGATACAAAACACCGGGGAGCTGTTTTTT.

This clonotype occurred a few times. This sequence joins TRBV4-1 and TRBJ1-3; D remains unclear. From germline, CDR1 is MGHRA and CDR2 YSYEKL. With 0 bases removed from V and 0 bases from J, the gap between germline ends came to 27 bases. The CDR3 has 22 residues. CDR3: CASSQDQVGKGAASPSGNTIYF. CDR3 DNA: TGCGCCAGCAGCCAAGATCAGGTTGGAAAGGGTGCCGCTTCACCCTCTGGAAACACCATATATTTT.

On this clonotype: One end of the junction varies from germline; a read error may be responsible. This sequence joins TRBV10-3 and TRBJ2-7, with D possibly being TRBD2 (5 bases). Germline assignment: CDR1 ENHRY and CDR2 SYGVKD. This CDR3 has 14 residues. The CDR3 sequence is CAISESTGIHEHYF. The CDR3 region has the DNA TGTGCCATCAGTGAGTCGACGGGAATCCACGAGCACTACTTC.

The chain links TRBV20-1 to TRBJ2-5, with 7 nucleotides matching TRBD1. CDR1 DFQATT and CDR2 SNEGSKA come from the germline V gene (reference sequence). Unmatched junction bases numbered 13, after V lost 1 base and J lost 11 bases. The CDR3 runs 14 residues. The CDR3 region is CSARVRGFYNEQYF. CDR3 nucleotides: TGCAGTGCTAGAGTCAGGGGGTTTTACAATGAGCAGTACTTC.

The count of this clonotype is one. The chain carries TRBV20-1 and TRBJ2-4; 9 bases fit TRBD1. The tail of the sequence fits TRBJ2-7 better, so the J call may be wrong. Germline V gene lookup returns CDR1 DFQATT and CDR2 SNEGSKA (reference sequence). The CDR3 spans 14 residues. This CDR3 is CSATRDRESGEQYF. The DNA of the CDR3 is TGCAGTGCTACAAGGGACAGGGAATCTGGCGAGCAGTACTTC.

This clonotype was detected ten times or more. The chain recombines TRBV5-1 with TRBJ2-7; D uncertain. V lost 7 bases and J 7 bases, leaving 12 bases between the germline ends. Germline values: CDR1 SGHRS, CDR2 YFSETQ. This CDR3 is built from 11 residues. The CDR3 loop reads CASDPPEEQYF. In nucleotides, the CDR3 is TGCGCCAGCGATCCCCCAGAAGAGCAGTACTTC.

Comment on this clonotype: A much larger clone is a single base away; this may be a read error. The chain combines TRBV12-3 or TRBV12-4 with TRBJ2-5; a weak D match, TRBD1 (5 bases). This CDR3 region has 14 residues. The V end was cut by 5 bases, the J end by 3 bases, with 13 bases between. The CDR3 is CASSVGAQEETQYF. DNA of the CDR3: TGTGCCAGCAGTGTAGGCGCACAGGAAGAGACCCAGTACTTC.

The CDR3 here is CASSPRQGYNEQYF. The CDR3 DNA reads as TGTGCCAGCTCACCACGACAGGGATACAATGAGCAGTACTTC. The V and J genes are TRBV18 and TRBJ2-5; 7 bases match TRBD1. Germline-derived CDR1 and CDR2 are KGHSH and LQKENI. Losses at the gene ends were 1 base for V and 11 bases for J; bases not matched to a gene: 10. The CDR3 covers 14 residues.

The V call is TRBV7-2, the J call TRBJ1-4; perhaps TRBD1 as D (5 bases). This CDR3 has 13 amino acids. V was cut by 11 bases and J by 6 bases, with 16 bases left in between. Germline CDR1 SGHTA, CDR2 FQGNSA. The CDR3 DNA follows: TGTGCCGGCAAACGGGGGGGGGATGAAAAACTGTTTTTT. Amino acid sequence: CAGKRGGDEKLFF. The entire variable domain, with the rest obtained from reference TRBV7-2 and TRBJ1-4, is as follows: GAGVSQSPSNKVTEKGKDVELRCDPISGHTALYWYRQSLGQGLEFLIYFQGNSAPDKSGLPSDRFSAERTGGSVSTLTIQRTQQEDSAVYLCAGKRGGDEKLFFGSGTQLSVL.

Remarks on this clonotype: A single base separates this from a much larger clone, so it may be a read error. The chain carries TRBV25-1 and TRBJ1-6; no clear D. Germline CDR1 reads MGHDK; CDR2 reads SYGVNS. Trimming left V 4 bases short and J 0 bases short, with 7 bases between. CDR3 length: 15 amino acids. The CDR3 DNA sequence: TGTGCCAGCAGTGGTACGAGCTCCTATAATTCACCCCTCCACTTT. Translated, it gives CASSGTSSYNSPLHF.

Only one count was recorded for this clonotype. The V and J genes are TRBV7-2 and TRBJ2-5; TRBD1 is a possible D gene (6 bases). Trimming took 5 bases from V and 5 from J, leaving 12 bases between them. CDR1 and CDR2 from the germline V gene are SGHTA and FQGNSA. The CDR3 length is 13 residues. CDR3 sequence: CASSPAGAETQYF. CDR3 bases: TGTGCCAGCAGCCCGGCAGGGGCTGAGACCCAGTACTTC.

The CDR3 reads CASSPGTVNYNEQFF. The CDR3 nucleotides are TGTGCCAGCAGCCCGGGGACAGTTAACTACAATGAGCAGTTCTTC. V gene TRBV11-2 combines with J gene TRBJ2-1; TRBD1 agrees at 7 bases. This CDR3 contains 15 residues. Germline assignment: CDR1 SGHAT and CDR2 FQNNGV. With 5 bases clipped from V and 3 bases from J, the junction kept 7 bases outside the gene matches.

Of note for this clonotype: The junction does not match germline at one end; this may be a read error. The CDR3 protein is CACSQEGGRTREKLFF. The CDR3 DNA reads as TGTGCCTGCAGCCAAGAGGGGGGCCGGACTCGTGAAAAACTGTTTTTT. The chain couples TRBV4-2 to TRBJ1-4, with a possible D match to TRBD1 (6 bases). The germline gives CDR1 LGHNA, CDR2 YNFKEQ. This CDR3 has 16 amino acids.

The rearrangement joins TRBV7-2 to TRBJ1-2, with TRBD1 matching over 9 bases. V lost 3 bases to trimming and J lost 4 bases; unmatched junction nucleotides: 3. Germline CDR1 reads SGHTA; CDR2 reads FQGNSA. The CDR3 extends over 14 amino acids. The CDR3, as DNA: TGTGCCAGCAGCTTTGGACAGGGGCCCTATGGCTACACCTTC. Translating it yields CASSFGQGPYGYTF.

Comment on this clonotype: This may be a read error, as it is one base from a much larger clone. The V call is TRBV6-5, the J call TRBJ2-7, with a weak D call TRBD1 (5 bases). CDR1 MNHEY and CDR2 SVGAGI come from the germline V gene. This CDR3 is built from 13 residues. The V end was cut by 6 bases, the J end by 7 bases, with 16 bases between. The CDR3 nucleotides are TGTGCCAGCAGGCTCGTTGGGGCGGATGAGCAGTACTTC. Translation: CASRLVGADEQYF.

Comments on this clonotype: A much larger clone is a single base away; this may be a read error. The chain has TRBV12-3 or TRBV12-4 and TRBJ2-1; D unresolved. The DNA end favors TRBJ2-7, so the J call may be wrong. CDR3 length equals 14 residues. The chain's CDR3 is CASISSGYLNEQYF. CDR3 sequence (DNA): TGTGCCAGCATCTCCTCGGGCTACCTCAATGAGCAGTACTTC.

Written as DNA, the CDR3 is TGTGCCAGCGGATTTGAAGCCTACAATGAGCAGTTCTTC. This codes for CASGFEAYNEQFF. The chain carries TRBV6-2 or TRBV6-3 and TRBJ2-1; D is ambiguous. Germline V CDR1 and CDR2: MNHEY, SVGEGT. The V end was cut by 8 bases, the J end by 2 bases, with 10 bases between. CDR3 size: 13 residues.

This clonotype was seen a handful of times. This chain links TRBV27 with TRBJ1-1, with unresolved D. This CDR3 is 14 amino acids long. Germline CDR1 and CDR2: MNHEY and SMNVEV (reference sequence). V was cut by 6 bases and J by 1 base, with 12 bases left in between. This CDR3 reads CASSSLRGNTEAFF. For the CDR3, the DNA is TGTGCCAGCAGCTCCCTGCGGGGGAACACTGAAGCTTTCTTT.

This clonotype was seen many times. In nucleotides, the CDR3 is TGTGCCAGCAGCTTAGGACTGAGCGGGAGTGAGGGGTACAATGAGCAGTTCTTC. It translates to CASSLGLSGSEGYNEQFF. The rearrangement joins TRBV7-6 to TRBJ2-1; 8 bases agree with TRBD2. The CDR3 runs to 18 residues. V was pared by 1 base and J by 4 bases, with 12 bases of the junction left unmatched. Looked up from germline, CDR1 is SGHVS and CDR2 is FNYEAQ. Filled out from reference TRBV7-6 and TRBJ2-1, the complete variable domain reads GAGVSQSPRYKVTKRGQDVALRCDPISGHVSLYWYRQALGQGPEFLTYFNYEAQQDKSGLPNDRFSAERPEGSISTLTIQRTEQRDSAMYRCASSLGLSGSEGYNEQFFGPGTRLTVL.

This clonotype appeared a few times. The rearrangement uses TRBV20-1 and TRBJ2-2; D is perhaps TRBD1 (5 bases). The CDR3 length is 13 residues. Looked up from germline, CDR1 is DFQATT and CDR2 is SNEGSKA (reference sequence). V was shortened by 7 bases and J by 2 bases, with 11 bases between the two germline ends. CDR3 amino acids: CSVLGLNTGELFF. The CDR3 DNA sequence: TGCAGTGTTCTGGGGCTAAACACCGGGGAGCTGTTTTTT.

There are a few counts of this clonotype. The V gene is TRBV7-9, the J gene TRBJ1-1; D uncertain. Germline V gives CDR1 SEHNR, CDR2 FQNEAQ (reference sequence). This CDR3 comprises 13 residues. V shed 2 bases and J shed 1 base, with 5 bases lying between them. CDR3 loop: CASSLIENTEAFF. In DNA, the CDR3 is TGTGCCAGCAGCTTAATCGAGAACACTGAAGCTTTCTTT.

CDR3: CASSQDSGPYEQYF. The CDR3 nucleotides read TGTGCCAGCAGCCAAGATAGCGGACCCTACGAGCAGTACTTC. The V gene is TRBV3-1, the J gene TRBJ2-7; D is possibly TRBD2 (6 bases). The V and J ends lost 0 bases and 2 bases respectively, with 8 bases between them. The CDR3 has 14 residues. From germline, CDR1 is LGHDT and CDR2 YNNKEL (reference sequence).

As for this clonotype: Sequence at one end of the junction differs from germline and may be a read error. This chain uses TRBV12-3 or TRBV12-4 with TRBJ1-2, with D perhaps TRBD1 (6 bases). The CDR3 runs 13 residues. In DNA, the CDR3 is TGTGCCAGCAGTGGGGCAACAGGGTATGGGTACACCTTC. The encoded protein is CASSGATGYGYTF.

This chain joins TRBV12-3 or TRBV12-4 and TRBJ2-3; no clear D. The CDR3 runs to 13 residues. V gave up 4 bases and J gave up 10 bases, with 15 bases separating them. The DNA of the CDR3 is TGTGCCAGCAGTTCCAAGACCCCGCTGGCGCAGTATTTT. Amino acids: CASSSKTPLAQYF.

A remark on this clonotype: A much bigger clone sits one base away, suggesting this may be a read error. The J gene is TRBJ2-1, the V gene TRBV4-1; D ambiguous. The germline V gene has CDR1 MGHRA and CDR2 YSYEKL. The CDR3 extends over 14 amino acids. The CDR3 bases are TGCGCCTGCAGCCAAGTTGGTTCCTACAATGAGCAGTTCTTC. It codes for CACSQVGSYNEQFF.